The present entry profiles one TCR beta chain with its context. The sample belongs to a study of shared clonotypes between healthy human individuals. Germline CDR1 is ENHRY and CDR2 is SYGVKD. CDR3 length: 15 residues. The germline V and J ends were trimmed by 2 bases and 8 bases, with 16 bases remaining between them. Generated by immunoSEQ multiplex PCR, the TCRdb table keeps only in-frame clones and is missing some. The sample records more than 900,000 clones, approximately 78% being singletons. Sequencing input: memory CD4+ T cells from PBMCs. As for subset: CD45RA-negative fraction. This chain joins TRBV10-3 and TRBJ1-3; D is perhaps TRBD1 (5 bases). The TCR originated in a man between 18 and 35 years old in good health. Some clones in this sample may be carry-over from other donors' samples. The CDR3 coding sequence is TGTGCCATCAGTGAGGGCGGAGGAGGGGTAGACACCATATATTTT. It specifies CAISEGGGGVDTIYF.